This TCR beta chain emerged from a study of blood T cells in healthy people across ages. Study summary: Through template switching, about one barcoded beta molecule was captured per two T cells, as measured in model experiments.

PCR was performed a second time for 7 to 11 cycles using a sample-barcoded 5' primer and a J-beta primer mix. TCRdb passed the 5' RACE reads through MiXCR, listing each CDR3 protein once. The table records under 1,100,000 distinct CDR3 sequences, approximately 25% of them present only once. PBMCs numbering at least 7 million were isolated per sample. The CDR3 is 15 residues long. The V gene's germline CDR1 is SGHTA and CDR2 FQGNSA. Trimming took off 5 bases at V and 5 bases at J, with 15 bases between the two ends. The data also belong to a second study, concerning T cells of mothers and their children. That paper states: Every mother produced more than 9.5 million TCR beta CDR3 reads, whereas every child provided about 3 million.

The clonotype comes from a girl aged 2 to 10 in good health. The chain recombines TRBV7-2 with TRBJ1-4; D is perhaps TRBD1 (5 bases). Input material: blood. CDR3 sequence reads: CASSRRDSLNEKLFF. The DNA of the CDR3 is TGTGCCAGCAGCCGGCGCGACAGTCTAAATGAAAAACTGTTTTTT. The full variable domain, its missing parts supplied by reference TRBV7-2 and TRBJ1-4, is GAGVSQSPSNKVTEKGKDVELRCDPISGHTALYWYRQSLGQGLEFLIYFQGNSAPDKSGLPSDRFSAERTGGSVSTLTIQRTQQEDSAVYLCASSRRDSLNEKLFFGSGTQLSVL.